These 3 T cell receptor beta chains were all obtained from the same sample, sequenced in a study of T cells in Graves' hyperthyroidism and ophthalmopathy. RNA transcripts were the template for amplifying TCR beta CDR3 regions. The HTBI primer set was used in a first-round RT-PCR of the TCR CDR3. In TCRdb, the multiplex PCR reads were re-called with MiXCR into one record per CDR3 protein. The repertoire holds about 350,000 distinct CDR3 sequences, with 11% to 15% as singletons. Sequencing was carried out using blood. These receptors all come from a woman aged 25 to 45 with Graves' hyperthyroidism.

V gene TRBV7-9 combines with J gene TRBJ2-2; possibly TRBD2 for D (5 bases). Germline CDR1 and CDR2: SEHNR and FQNEAQ (reference sequence). This CDR3 has 16 amino acids. Trimming took off 5 bases at V and 4 bases at J, with 17 bases between the two ends. CDR3 nucleotide sequence: TGTGCCAGCAGCAAAAAGGGCCCCGAGGGCACCGGGGAGCTGTTTTTT. This encodes CASSKKGPEGTGELFF.

The rearrangement links TRBV7-2 to TRBJ2-7; 7 bases match TRBD2. After removal of 1 base from V and 3 bases from J, the junction contained 3 bases not matched to a gene. Germline V lookup: CDR1 SGHTA, CDR2 FQGNSA. The CDR3 extends over 14 amino acids. The CDR3 DNA reads as TGTGCCAGCAGCTTAGGGACTAGAAGCTACGAGCAGTACTTC. This codes for CASSLGTRSYEQYF.

Many counts were recorded for this clonotype. The rearrangement joins TRBV30 to TRBJ1-2, with D perhaps matching TRBD1 (5 bases). The CDR3 has 12 residues. Germline CDR1 reads GTSNPN; CDR2 reads SVGIG (reference sequence). V lost 5 bases and J lost 4, with 11 bases in between. The CDR3 DNA follows: TGTGCCTGGGGCCGGGGGACCTATGGCTACACCTTC. Translated: CAWGRGTYGYTF.